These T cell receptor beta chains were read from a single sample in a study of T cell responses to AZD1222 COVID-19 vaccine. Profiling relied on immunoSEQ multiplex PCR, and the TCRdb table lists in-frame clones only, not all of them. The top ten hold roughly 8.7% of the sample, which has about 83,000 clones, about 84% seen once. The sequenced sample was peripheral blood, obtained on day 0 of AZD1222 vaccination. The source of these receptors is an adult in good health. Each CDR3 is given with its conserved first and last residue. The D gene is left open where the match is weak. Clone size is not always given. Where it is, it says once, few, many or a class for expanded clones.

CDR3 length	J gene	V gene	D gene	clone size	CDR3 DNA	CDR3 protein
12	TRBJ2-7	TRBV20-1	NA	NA	TGCAGTGCTAGTCAGACAGGTTCAGAGCAGTACTTC	CSASQTGSEQYF
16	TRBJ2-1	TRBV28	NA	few	TGTGCCAGCAGTTCATCATCGGGAATGAACTACAATGAGCAGTTCTTC	CASSSSSGMNYNEQFF
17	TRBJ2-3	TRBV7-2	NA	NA	TGTGCCAGCAGCTTTCGGGAAGGGAGATTGGGCACAGATACGCAGTATTTT	CASSFREGRLGTDTQYF
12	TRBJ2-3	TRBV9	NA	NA	TGTGCCAGCAGCGCTCGCGAGCATACGCAGTATTTT	CASSAREHTQYF
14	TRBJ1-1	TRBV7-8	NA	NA	TGTGCCAGCAGCGTCGGGACGGATAACACTGAAGCTTTCTTT	CASSVGTDNTEAFF
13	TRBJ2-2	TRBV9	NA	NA	TGTGCCAGCACCGGGCAGAACACCGGGGAGCTGTTTTTT	CASTGQNTGELFF
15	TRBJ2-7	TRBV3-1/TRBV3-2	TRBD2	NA	TGTGCCAGCAGCCAAGTCCCTAGCGGCACCTACGAGCAGTACTTC	CASSQVPSGTYEQYF
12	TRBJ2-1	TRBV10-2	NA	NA	TGCGCCAGCAGTGACTTACGGACTGAGCAGTTCTTC	CASSDLRTEQFF
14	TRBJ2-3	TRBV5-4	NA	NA	TGTGCCAGCAGCTTGGAAGGGGCGGCAGATACGCAGTATTTT	CASSLEGAADTQYF
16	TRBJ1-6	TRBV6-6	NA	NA	TGTGCCAGCAGACCCCACTCCGGGACCGGTAATTCACCCCTCCACTTT	CASRPHSGTGNSPLHF
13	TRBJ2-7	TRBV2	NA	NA	TGTGCCAGCTGGGGCATCGTCTCGTACGAGCAGTACTTC	CASWGIVSYEQYF
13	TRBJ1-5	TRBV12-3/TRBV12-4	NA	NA	TGTGCCAGCACCTCATATGGCAATCAGCCCCAGCATTTT	CASTSYGNQPQHF
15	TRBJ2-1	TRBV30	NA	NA	TGTGCCTGGAGAGCAGGTACCAGCTCCTACAATGAGCAGTTCTTC	CAWRAGTSSYNEQFF
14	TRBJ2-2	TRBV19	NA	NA	TGTGCCAGTAGTAAGACAGGACACACCGGGGAGCTGTTTTTT	CASSKTGHTGELFF
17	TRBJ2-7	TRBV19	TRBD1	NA	TGTGCCAGTAGGGTCTACACAGAGGGGGCCTTCTGGTACGAGCAGTACTTC	CASRVYTEGAFWYEQYF
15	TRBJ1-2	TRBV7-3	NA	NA	TGTGCCAGCAGCTTAGGCTCGGGGGCGGGAGATGGCTACACCTTC	CASSLGSGAGDGYTF
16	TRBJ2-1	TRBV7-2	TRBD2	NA	TGTGCCAGCAGCTTAGCGGGACTAGCGGGGAACAATGAGCAGTTCTTC	CASSLAGLAGNNEQFF
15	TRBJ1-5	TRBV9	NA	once	TGTGCCAGCAGCGTACCAGGACAAACCGATCAGCCCCAGCATTTT	CASSVPGQTDQPQHF
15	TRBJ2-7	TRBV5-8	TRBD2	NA	TGTGCCAGCAGCTTGGGAAATACGGGAGGCTACGAGCAGTACTTC	CASSLGNTGGYEQYF